The clone carrying this T cell receptor beta chain was recorded many times. This specimen belongs to a study of T cells after posttransplantation cyclophosphamide. Only in-frame clones appear in the TCRdb table, and some are missing; sequencing was by immunoSEQ multiplex PCR. Sampling found roughly 42,000 clones, none seen once. The junction had 8 bases not matched to a gene; V was cut back by 5 bases and J by 11 bases. Per germline, CDR1 SEHNR and CDR2 FQNEAQ (reference sequence). The CDR3 is 13 amino acids. The chain has TRBV7-9 and TRBJ1-4; 7 bases are a match to TRBD1. The sequence came from a woman in her forties or fifties in good health and a related stem cell transplant donor. What was sequenced was PBMCs. CDR3 nucleotide sequence: TGTGCCAGCAGCCTAGGGGGCAGGGGGAAACTGTTTTTT. Protein sequence: CASSLGGRGKLFF.